The entry that follows covers one TCR beta chain sequence. These data come from a study of blood T cell repertoires in COVID-19. Libraries were prepared by immunoSEQ multiplex PCR; TCRdb keeps only in-frame clonotypes and omits some of them. There are 200,000 to 300,000 clones in the sample; around 92% occur only once, and about 2.5% lies in the top ten. The Seattle patients joined while their infection was active and were tracked longitudinally afterward. CDR1 and CDR2 from the germline V gene are MRHNA and SNTAGT. V was pared by 6 bases and J by 4 bases, with 16 bases between. The CDR3 has 15 amino acids.

This receptor was taken from a person between 18 and 30 years old with COVID-19, enrolled during active disease. The sample comprised peripheral blood. The V call is TRBV6-4, the J call TRBJ1-5; the D gene is possibly TRBD1 (6 bases). The CDR3: CASRETGLSNQPQHF. The CDR3 DNA reads as TGTGCCAGCAGAGAAACAGGGCTTTCGAATCAGCCCCAGCATTTT.